This T cell receptor (beta chain) was recovered during a study of blood T cells in healthy people across ages. To note about this clonotype: The antigen is undetermined.

Germline CDR1 reads DFQATT; CDR2 reads SNEGSKA (reference sequence). The trim removed 1 base at V and 5 bases at J, leaving 7 bases unmatched. CDR3 length: 15 amino acids. Together with a sample-barcoded 5' primer, a J-beta primer mix was included in a second PCR lasting about 7 to 12 cycles. Carrying 12 random nucleotides, a template-switch adaptor labeled each individual cDNA molecule. TCRdb re-called the 5' RACE reads with MiXCR, one entry per CDR3 protein. The sample yields 350,000 to 450,000 distinct CDR3 sequences, 52% seen once. Findings of the study overall: Per million T cells, the diversity of TCR beta decreased roughly linearly as age advanced. Diversity was higher, and naive CD4+ cells more numerous, in long-lived donors than in aged donors.

The TCR was taken from a man aged 60 to 69 in good health. The material sequenced was blood. The chain links TRBV20-1 to TRBJ2-1, with TRBD2 matching 8 bases. Here the CDR3 reads CSARAPAGDNNEQFF. The CDR3 DNA sequence: TGCAGTGCTAGAGCCCCAGCGGGGGACAACAATGAGCAGTTCTTC.